What follows are 3 T cell receptor beta chains derived from one specimen sequenced in a study of response to subunit inactivated influenza vaccine. In TCRdb, the RT-PCR reads were re-called with MiXCR into one record per CDR3 protein. Here the sample spans fewer than 550,000 distinct CDR3 sequences, around 25% being singletons. Source: CD4+ T cells sorted from PBMCs, taken less than 6 days after vaccination. The origin of the receptors is a man between 45 and 60 years old who received an inactivated influenza vaccine.

V usage is TRBV7-2 and J usage is TRBJ2-5, with D perhaps TRBD2 (6 bases). The CDR3 consists of 14 residues. V was shortened by 5 bases and J by 6 bases, with 16 bases between the two germline ends. Germline values: CDR1 SGHTA, CDR2 FQGNSA. CDR3 amino acids: CASSDTMGRQTQYF. The CDR3 region has the DNA TGTGCCAGCAGCGATACAATGGGGAGGCAGACCCAGTACTTC.

The chain couples TRBV15 to TRBJ2-3; 7 nucleotides agree with TRBD2. Per germline, CDR1 LNHNV and CDR2 YYDKDF (reference sequence). Trimming cost V 5 bases and J 4 bases; bases outside gene matches: 12. The CDR3 is 16 residues long. The CDR3 protein is CATSSETGGSPDTQYF. The CDR3 bases are TGTGCCACCAGCTCAGAAACGGGCGGGAGTCCAGATACGCAGTATTTT. Combining the CDR3 with reference TRBV15 and TRBJ2-3 gives the whole variable domain DAMVIQNPRYQVTQFGKPVTLSCSQTLNHNVMYWYQQKSSQAPKLLFHYYDKDFNNEADTPDNFQSRRPNTSFCFLDIRSPGLGDTAMYLCATSSETGGSPDTQYFGPGTRLTVL.

The V and J genes are TRBV14 and TRBJ2-1, with 7 nucleotides matching TRBD1. CDR3 length equals 18 residues. Trimming removed 1 base from V and 0 bases from J; junction bases left unmatched: 9. Germline V gene lookup returns CDR1 SGHDN and CDR2 FVKESK. CDR3 region: CASSQVTGTPSSYNEQFF. In nucleotides, the CDR3 is TGTGCCAGCAGCCAAGTGACAGGGACCCCAAGCTCCTACAATGAGCAGTTCTTC. Filled out from reference TRBV14 and TRBJ2-1, the complete variable domain reads EAGVTQFPSHSVIEKGQTVTLRCDPISGHDNLYWYRRVMGKEIKFLLHFVKESKQDESGMPNNRFLAERTGGTYSTLKVQPAELEDSGVYFCASSQVTGTPSSYNEQFFGPGTRLTVL.